Listed here are 10 T cell receptor beta chains from one sample, sequenced in a study of blood T cells in healthy people across ages. The use of a sample-barcoded 5' primer and a J-beta primer mix characterized a second PCR of roughly 7 to 12 cycles. Each CDR3 protein gets one entry after TCRdb re-called the 5' RACE reads with MiXCR. The repertoire holds some 1.5 million distinct CDR3 sequences, with 28% as singletons. The sequenced sample consisted of blood. The origin of the receptors is a woman aged 25 to 39 in good health.

This clonotype was found many times. The chain uses TRBV29-1 and TRBJ2-5; 9 bases align to TRBD2. Unmatched junction bases numbered 5, after V lost 5 bases and J lost 4 bases. The CDR3 spans 13 residues. CDR1 is SQVTM and CDR2 is ANQGSEA in the germline V gene. The CDR3 DNA follows: TGCAGCGTTTGGGGTAGCGGGGGAGAGACCCAGTACTTC. Amino acids: CSVWGSGGETQYF.

This clonotype showed up just once. V is TRBV7-9 and J is TRBJ2-1; TRBD1 matches at 8 bases. This CDR3 has 14 residues. J lost 10 bases, V lost 1 base, and 6 bases had no gene match. Germline V gene data show CDR1 as SEHNR and CDR2 as FQNEAQ (reference sequence). The CDR3 region has the DNA TGTGCCAGCAGCTTAGGGACAGGGCCACTCGAGCAGTTCTTC. Its translation is CASSLGTGPLEQFF.

This clonotype was detected only a few times. This chain connects TRBV7-9 to TRBJ2-3; no firm D call. V shed 2 bases and J shed 6 bases, with 9 bases lying between them. CDR3 length: 13 amino acids. CDR1 is SEHNR and CDR2 is FQNEAQ in the germline V gene (reference sequence). The CDR3 DNA reads as TGTGCCAGCAGCTTATACGTCCGGGATACGCAGTATTTT. It yields the protein CASSLYVRDTQYF.

The CDR3 loop is CASRPYGGDQETQYF. The CDR3 coding sequence is TGTGCCAGCCGCCCCTACGGGGGAGATCAAGAGACCCAGTACTTC. The V and J genes are TRBV28 and TRBJ2-5, with D possibly TRBD2 on 6 matching bases. The CDR3 consists of 15 residues. V was shortened by 8 bases and J by 2 bases, with 18 bases between the two germline ends. Germline values: CDR1 MDHEN, CDR2 SYDVKM.

On this clonotype itself: This may be a read error, as it is one base from a much larger clone. The chain recombines TRBV20-1 with TRBJ2-7, with D possibly matching TRBD2 (5 bases). The germline V gene encodes CDR1 DFQATT and CDR2 SNEGSKA (reference sequence). CDR3 size: 14 residues. Trimming pared 2 bases from V and 3 bases from J, leaving 14 bases between. The CDR3 here is CSARPGLGSYEQYF. Here the CDR3 DNA reads TGCAGTGCTAGACCCGGACTCGGCAGCTACGAGCAGTACTTC.

V and J are TRBV25-1 and TRBJ2-1; either TRBD1 or TRBD2 may fit D (5 bases each). This CDR3 has 13 amino acids. CDR1 is MGHDK and CDR2 is SYGVNS in the germline V gene. The V end was cut by 4 bases, the J end by 6 bases, with 10 bases between. CDR3 DNA: TGTGCCAGCAGTGCCGGGGCAGTCAATGAGCAGTTCTTC. Protein: CASSAGAVNEQFF. Full variable domain (rest looked up from reference TRBV25-1 and TRBJ2-1): EADIYQTPRYLVIGTGKKITLECSQTMGHDKMYWYQQDPGMELHLIHYSYGVNSTEKGDLSSESTVSRIRTEHFPLTLESARPSHTSQYLCASSAGAVNEQFFGPGTRLTVL.

The CDR3 spells CASSNRDRSTQYF. The DNA for the CDR3 is TGTGCCAGCAGTAATCGGGACCGTTCGACCCAGTACTTC. The V and J genes are TRBV28 and TRBJ2-5; either TRBD1 or TRBD2 may fit D (5 bases each). The CDR3 is 13 residues long. Between the trimmed V and J ends, which lost 5 bases and 7 bases, there was a span of 14 bases. Germline V gene data show CDR1 as MDHEN and CDR2 as SYDVKM.

V is TRBV7-2 and J is TRBJ2-7; TRBD2 matches at 16 bases. The V gene's germline CDR1 is SGHTA and CDR2 FQGNSA. Unmatched junction bases numbered 14, after V lost 5 bases and J lost 7 bases. The CDR3 consists of 18 residues. CDR3 DNA: TGTGCCAGCAGCCCACCGGGACTAGCGGGAGGGCATAGGTGGGAGCAGTACTTC. Residues: CASSPPGLAGGHRWEQYF.

The V call is TRBV2, the J call TRBJ2-1, with 7 bases matching TRBD2. The germline V gene encodes CDR1 SNHLY and CDR2 FYNNEI. V shed 3 bases, J shed 6 bases, and the junction held 8 bases outside the gene matches. This CDR3 region has 15 residues. The CDR3 region is CASSDRRGGGNEQFF. In DNA form, the CDR3 reads TGTGCCAGCAGTGATCGACGTGGGGGGGGCAATGAGCAGTTCTTC.

The sample holds many counts of this clonotype. The chain couples TRBV7-2 to TRBJ2-1; D remains unclear. The CDR3 is made up of 14 amino acids. Trimming stripped 0 bases from V and 9 bases from J, with 12 bases between. The germline CDR1 and CDR2 sequences are SGHTA and FQGNSA. CDR3 loop: CASSLARHSGEQFF. DNA for the CDR3: TGTGCCAGCAGCTTAGCGCGTCACTCTGGTGAGCAGTTCTTC.